A selection of T cell receptor beta chains follows, all from one sample in a study of lymphopenia after photon versus proton radiotherapy. Profiled with immunoSEQ multiplex PCR; TCRdb holds only in-frame clones, not every one. The sample holds 50,000 or so clones, 80% to 95% seen once. Here the sequenced sample was peripheral blood, taken from a patient treated with photon-based radiotherapy. The receptors come from a woman aged 40 to 50 with cholangiocarcinoma. Each CDR3 is given with its conserved first and last residue. D genes are given only for firm matches. Expanded clones get a size class; other rows say once, few or many, or leave the size out.

d_call	j_call	clone_size	v_call	cdr3_aa	cdr3_nt
-	TRBJ2-1	once	TRBV6-4	CASSLDGISYNEQFF	TGTGCCAGCAGCCTGGATGGGATCTCCTACAATGAGCAGTTCTTC
-	TRBJ2-7	-	TRBV7-7	CASSLARGSEQYF	TGTGCTAGCAGCTTAGCAAGAGGGTCCGAGCAGTACTTC
TRBD1	TRBJ2-1	-	TRBV5-5	CASSLEPDRGASEQFF	TGTGCCAGCAGCCTAGAACCCGACAGGGGGGCCAGTGAGCAGTTCTTC
-	TRBJ1-2	once	TRBV7-2	CASSRTGYGYTF	TGTGCCAGCAGCCGGACGGGCTATGGCTACACCTTC
TRBD2	TRBJ2-1	once	TRBV7-9	CASSLSGAANEQFF	TGTGCCAGCAGCTTGAGCGGGGCCGCAAATGAGCAGTTCTTC
-	TRBJ1-6	-	TRBV19	CASSIKPNNSPLHF	TGTGCCAGTAGTATTAAGCCTAACAATTCACCCCTCCACTTT
-	TRBJ1-2	-	TRBV2	CASTDRRGGGGYTF	TGTGCCAGCACCGACAGGAGGGGAGGTGGTGGCTACACCTTC
-	TRBJ2-7	few	TRBV30	CAWRRGPTYEQYF	TGTGCCTGGAGAAGGGGTCCAACCTACGAGCAGTACTTC
TRBD1	TRBJ2-1	few	TRBV6-6	CASSYTGVWDEQFF	TGTGCCAGCAGTTACACAGGGGTTTGGGATGAGCAGTTCTTC
TRBD1	TRBJ1-3	-	TRBV9	CASSATGQSGNTIYF	TGTGCCAGCAGCGCTACGGGACAGTCTGGAAACACCATATATTTT
-	TRBJ2-7	-	TRBV7-2	CASSLLFYEQYF	TGTGCCAGCAGCTTATTGTTCTACGAGCAGTACTTC
-	TRBJ2-7	once	TRBV19	CASSPGTYEQYF	TGTGCCAGTAGCCCGGGGACCTACGAGCAGTACTTC
TRBD2	TRBJ2-5	-	TRBV9	CASSLKAGERETQYF	TGTGCCAGCAGCTTAAAAGCGGGGGAGCGTGAGACCCAGTACTTC
-	TRBJ1-2	-	TRBV29-1	CSVEPVSYGYTF	TGCAGCGTTGAACCGGTCTCCTATGGCTACACCTTC
TRBD1	TRBJ1-1	-	TRBV19	CASSYEGAKAFF	TGTGCCAGTAGTTATGAGGGGGCTAAGGCTTTCTTT
-	TRBJ2-1	-	TRBV6-5	CASSRTFSSYNEQFF	TGTGCCAGCAGCCGGACTTTTAGCTCCTACAATGAGCAGTTCTTC
TRBD2	TRBJ2-7	once	TRBV7-2	CASSLAGAGGAYEQYF	TGTGCCAGCAGCTTAGCTGGCGCGGGGGGGGCCTACGAGCAGTACTTC
-	TRBJ1-1	-	TRBV6-1	CASSPSDGHEAFF	TGTGCCAGCAGTCCATCAGACGGGCACGAAGCTTTCTTT
-	TRBJ2-7	-	TRBV7-2	CASSLGWNSYEQYF	TGTGCCAGCAGCTTAGGCTGGAACTCCTACGAGCAGTACTTC
TRBD1	TRBJ2-5	once	TRBV9	CASSPPGGRAQYF	TGTGCCAGCAGCCCTCCAGGGGGCCGGGCCCAGTACTTC
-	TRBJ1-6	once	TRBV7-9	CASIPEGGNSPLHF	TGTGCCAGTATCCCAGAGGGAGGGAATTCACCCCTCCACTTT
-	TRBJ2-7	-	TRBV10-2	CASCPREQLSSYEQYF	TGCGCCTCCTGCCCTCGGGAACAGCTAAGCTCCTACGAGCAGTACTTC
TRBD1	TRBJ1-6	-	TRBV9	CASSVGDRGNSPLHF	TGTGCCAGCAGCGTAGGGGACAGGGGAAATTCACCCCTCCACTTT
-	TRBJ2-1	-	TRBV6-1	CASRLPRQEEKEFF	TGTGCCAGCAGACTCCCTCGACAGGAAGAGAAGGAGTTCTTC
-	TRBJ1-1	once	TRBV30	CAWSPGLGEAFF	TGTGCCTGGAGTCCCGGCCTTGGAGAAGCTTTCTTT
-	TRBJ2-5	-	TRBV11-2	CASSQRLGSEWETQYF	TGTGCCAGCAGCCAACGACTAGGGAGCGAATGGGAGACCCAGTACTTC
-	TRBJ1-4	few	TRBV6-5	CASSYSRGEKLFF	TGTGCCAGCAGTTACTCGAGGGGAGAAAAACTGTTTTTT
-	TRBJ1-2	once	TRBV18	CASSPDGYGYTF	TGTGCCAGCTCACCGGACGGGTATGGCTACACCTTC
TRBD1	TRBJ1-2	-	TRBV7-2	CASSRDSSNYGYTF	TGTGCCAGCAGCCGGGACAGTTCTAACTATGGCTACACCTTC
TRBD2	TRBJ2-3	-	TRBV5-1	CASSLEGLAGVTPTDTQYF	TGCGCCAGCAGCTTGGAGGGACTAGCGGGGGTGACCCCCACAGATACGCAGTATTTT
-	TRBJ1-4	-	TRBV7-2	CASSLDRLGFGNEKLFF	TGTGCCAGCAGCCTCGACAGGTTGGGTTTCGGTAATGAAAAACTGTTTTTT
-	TRBJ1-1	-	TRBV5-4	CASSQNTEAFF	TGTGCCAGCAGCCAGAACACTGAAGCTTTCTTT
-	TRBJ2-2	-	TRBV7-8	CASSRSANTGELFF	TGTGCCAGCAGCCGATCGGCGAACACCGGGGAGCTGTTTTTT
TRBD2	TRBJ2-3	-	TRBV18	CASSPRSGGAPDTQYF	TGTGCCAGCTCACCACGTAGCGGGGGGGCCCCAGATACGCAGTATTTT
-	TRBJ1-1	-	TRBV7-9	CASSVMSQGLNPTEAFF	TGTGCCAGCAGCGTAATGAGTCAGGGCCTGAACCCCACTGAAGCTTTCTTT
-	TRBJ1-5	-	TRBV29-1	CSVEDRTSRAQHF	TGCAGCGTTGAAGACCGGACCTCTCGGGCCCAGCATTTT
-	TRBJ1-2	-	TRBV2	CASSEAGRTRQTF	TGTGCCAGCAGTGAAGCGGGACGGACGCGGCAGACCTTC
-	TRBJ2-5	-	TRBV5-5	CASSSRDSWETQYF	TGTGCCAGCAGCTCGAGGGACTCATGGGAGACCCAGTACTTC
TRBD1	TRBJ1-3	-	TRBV10-3	CAISGSLPGQGGNTIYF	TGTGCCATCAGTGGCAGTCTCCCGGGACAGGGGGGAAACACCATATATTTT